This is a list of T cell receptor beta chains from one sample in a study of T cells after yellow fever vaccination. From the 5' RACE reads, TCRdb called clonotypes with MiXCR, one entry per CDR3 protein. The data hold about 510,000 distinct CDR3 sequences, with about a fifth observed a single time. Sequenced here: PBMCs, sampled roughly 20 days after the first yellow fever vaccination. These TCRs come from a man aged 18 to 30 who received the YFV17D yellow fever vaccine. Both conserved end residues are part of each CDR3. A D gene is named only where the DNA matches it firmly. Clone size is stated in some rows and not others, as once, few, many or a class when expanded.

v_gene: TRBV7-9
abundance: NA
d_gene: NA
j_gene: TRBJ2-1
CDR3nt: TGTGCCAGCAGCCCAACGACGGTCTCCTACAATGAGCAGTTCTTC
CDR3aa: CASSPTTVSYNEQFF

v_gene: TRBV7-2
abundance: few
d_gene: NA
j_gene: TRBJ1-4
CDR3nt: TGTGCCAGCAGCTCCCGTGGGGAAAAACTGTTTTTT
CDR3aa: CASSSRGEKLFF

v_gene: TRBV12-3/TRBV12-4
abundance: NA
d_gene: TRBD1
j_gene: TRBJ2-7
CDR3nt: TGTGCCAGCACCTACACGACAGGGGATGAGCAGTACTTC
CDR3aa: CASTYTTGDEQYF

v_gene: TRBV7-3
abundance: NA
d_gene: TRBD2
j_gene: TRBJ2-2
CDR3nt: TGTGCCAGCAGCCCGGGGACTAGCGGGCGCACCGGGGAGCTGTTTTTT
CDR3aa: CASSPGTSGRTGELFF

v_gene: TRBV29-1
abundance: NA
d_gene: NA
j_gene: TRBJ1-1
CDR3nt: TGCAGCGTTGAACGGTTGGGGGGTGGCACTGAAGCTTTCTTT
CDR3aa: CSVERLGGGTEAFF

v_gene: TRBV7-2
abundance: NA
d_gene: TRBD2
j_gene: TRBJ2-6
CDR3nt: TGTGCCAGCAGCTTTTCGAGGGGAGGGTACGGGGCCAACGTCCTGACTTTC
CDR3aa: CASSFSRGGYGANVLTF

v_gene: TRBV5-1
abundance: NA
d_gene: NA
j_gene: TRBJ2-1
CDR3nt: TGCGCCAGCAGCTCCGAACCGGGCGGGACAGTCAGTGAGCAGTTCTTC
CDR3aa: CASSSEPGGTVSEQFF

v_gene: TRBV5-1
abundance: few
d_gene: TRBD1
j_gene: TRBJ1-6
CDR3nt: TGCGCCAGCAGCTTAGGTCCCGGAGGGACAGGGAATTCACCCCTCCACTTT
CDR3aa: CASSLGPGGTGNSPLHF

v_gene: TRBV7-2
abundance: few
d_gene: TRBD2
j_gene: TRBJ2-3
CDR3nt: TGTGCCAGCAGCTTGGGACTAGCGGGGGGTTCTGATACGCAGTATTTT
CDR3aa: CASSLGLAGGSDTQYF

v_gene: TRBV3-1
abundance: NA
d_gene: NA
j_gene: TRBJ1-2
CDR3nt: TGTGCCAGCAGCCAAGATCTTTCGACAGGCTATGGCTACACCTTC
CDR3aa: CASSQDLSTGYGYTF

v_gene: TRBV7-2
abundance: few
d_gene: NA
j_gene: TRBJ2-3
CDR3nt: TGTGCCAGCAGCGAAGGTGGGGCACACACAGATACGCAGTATTTT
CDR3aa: CASSEGGAHTDTQYF